This entry concerns a single T cell receptor beta chain. The antigen remains undetermined. The length of the CDR3 is 13 residues. Trimming removed 5 bases from V and 7 bases from J; junction bases left unmatched: 7. This record comes from a study of T cells in Graves' hyperthyroidism and ophthalmopathy. Broader study findings: Ophthalmopathy could be told apart from stable hyperthyroidism with a 13 V-J model. Clonotypes that were expanded in thyroid above 0.001 mostly appeared in blood too.

The PBMCs were sourced from fresh peripheral blood (around 9.3 ml). Authors of the study amplified TCR beta CDR3 regions from RNA transcripts. The study used the HTBI primer set for a first-round RT-PCR of the TCR CDR3. TCRdb reanalysed the multiplex PCR reads using MiXCR and keeps one entry per CDR3 protein. This sample has around 500,000 distinct CDR3 sequences, with about 22% found just once. The sequenced material came from blood. This rearrangement joins TRBV12-3 or TRBV12-4 to TRBJ1-2, with 7 positions matching TRBD1. The clonotype was recovered from a woman in her 70s with Graves' ophthalmopathy. CDR3: CASSQTGAGGYTF. The CDR3 bases are TGTGCCAGCAGTCAAACAGGGGCGGGTGGCTACACCTTC.